The 21 T cell receptor beta chains listed next were all sequenced from one sample in a study of technical replicates of blood from several donors. The repertoire was sequenced with immunoSEQ multiplex PCR; TCRdb's copy has only in-frame clones and lacks some. The repertoire holds some 99,000 clones, with approximately 95% as singletons. The sequenced sample consisted of T cells isolated from PBMCs. Receptor source: a human donor in good health.

The gene calls are TRBV7-8 and TRBJ1-3; 8 bases line up with TRBD1. The germline V gene has CDR1 SGHVS and CDR2 FQNEAQ. The CDR3 sequence is 17 residues long. J gave up 0 bases and V 4 bases, and 8 bases lay outside the gene matches. CDR3 in amino acids: CASSWLGQGSSGNTIYF. CDR3 coding DNA: TGTGCCAGCAGCTGGCTCGGACAGGGAAGCTCTGGAAACACCATATATTTT. Complete variable domain (other parts from reference TRBV7-8 and TRBJ1-3): GAGVSQSPRYKVAKRGQDVALRCDPISGHVSLFWYQQALGQGPEFLTYFQNEAQLDKSGLPSDRFFAERPEGSVSTLKIQRTQQEDSAVYLCASSWLGQGSSGNTIYFGEGSWLTVV.

This chain connects TRBV25-1 to TRBJ2-1; D is ambiguous. Germline lookup yields CDR1 MGHDK and CDR2 SYGVNS. There are 15 residues in the CDR3. V gave up 3 bases and J gave up 1 base, with 10 bases separating them. Here the CDR3 reads CASSEQAISYNEQFF. CDR3 DNA: TGTGCCAGCAGTGAGCAGGCAATATCCTACAATGAGCAGTTCTTC. The whole variable domain, filled in from reference TRBV25-1 and TRBJ2-1, reads EADIYQTPRYLVIGTGKKITLECSQTMGHDKMYWYQQDPGMELHLIHYSYGVNSTEKGDLSSESTVSRIRTEHFPLTLESARPSHTSQYLCASSEQAISYNEQFFGPGTRLTVL.

The chain carries TRBV19 and TRBJ1-6; D possibly corresponds to TRBD1 (6 bases). Trimming pared 9 bases from V and 7 bases from J, leaving 16 bases between. This CDR3 region has 14 residues. CDR1 LNHDA and CDR2 SQIVND come from the germline V gene (reference sequence). CDR3 protein: CASSGQQRNSPLHF. In nucleotides, the CDR3 is TGTGCCAGCAGCGGACAGCAAAGAAATTCACCCCTCCACTTT.

The V call is TRBV12-5, the J call TRBJ2-1, with 13 bases aligning to TRBD2. The CDR3 has 15 amino acids. Germline CDR1 LGHNT, CDR2 FRNRAP. The junction had 7 bases not matched to a gene; V was cut back by 6 bases and J by 8 bases. CDR3 DNA sequence: TGTGCTAGTGGGACGGGACTAGCGGGAAGGGATGAGCAGTTCTTC. Protein: CASGTGLAGRDEQFF.

The DNA of the CDR3 is TGTGCCAGCAGCTTAAGGGACAGGCAGTTCTTC. Its translation is CASSLRDRQFF. The chain has TRBV7-9 and TRBJ2-1; 7 bases are a match to TRBD1. The germline V gene encodes CDR1 SEHNR and CDR2 FQNEAQ (reference sequence). CDR3 length equals 11 residues. V dropped 2 bases and J dropped 12; count of bases not matched to a gene: 1.

V usage is TRBV11-2 and J usage is TRBJ2-2; tentatively, D is TRBD2 (6 bases). This CDR3 contains 15 residues. Per germline, CDR1 SGHAT and CDR2 FQNNGV. Trimming cost V 1 base and J 5 bases, with 11 bases left between them. The CDR3 coding sequence is TGTGCCAGCAGCTTAGTTCGAGGGAGGACCGGGGAGCTGTTTTTT. As protein: CASSLVRGRTGELFF.

The chain uses TRBV21-1 and TRBJ2-7; the table's D call, TRBD1, was not checked against the DNA. TRBV21-1 is a documented pseudogene. The CDR3 runs 14 residues. Here the CDR3 reads CASPRDISSYEQYF. In nucleotides, the CDR3 is TGTGCCAGCCCCCGGGACATCAGCTCCTACGAGCAGTACTTC.

This chain connects TRBV9 to TRBJ1-6; D is undetermined. Per the germline V gene, CDR1 is SGDLS and CDR2 is YYNGEE. Trimming took 0 bases from V and 7 from J, leaving 11 bases between them. This CDR3 region has 15 residues. CDR3 DNA: TGTGCCAGCAGCGTAGAGGCAGACTTCAATTCACCCCTCCACTTT. Amino acid sequence: CASSVEADFNSPLHF.

This clone was seen once. The V call is TRBV5-1, the J call TRBJ2-7, with 7 bases aligning to TRBD1. Germline V gives CDR1 SGHRS, CDR2 YFSETQ. This CDR3 is built from 15 residues. Losses at the gene ends were 3 bases for V and 6 bases for J; bases not matched to a gene: 12. For the CDR3, the DNA is TGCGCCAGCAGCTCCCCGTGGCAGGGGGAAGGCGAGCAGTACTTC. It encodes CASSSPWQGEGEQYF.

The V call is TRBV7-9, the J call TRBJ1-6; D is possibly TRBD1 (6 bases). This CDR3 is 13 amino acids long. Per the germline V gene, CDR1 is SEHNR and CDR2 is FQNEAQ (reference sequence). Trimming left V 2 bases short and J 9 bases short, with 8 bases between. The CDR3 DNA follows: TGTGCCAGCAGCTTAAACAGGGCTTCACCCCTCCACTTT. This translates into CASSLNRASPLHF.

This sequence joins TRBV7-9 and TRBJ1-5; 9 bases are shared with TRBD1. The germline CDR1 and CDR2 sequences are SEHNR and FQNEAQ (reference sequence). The CDR3 consists of 14 residues. Trimming cost V 8 bases and J 1 base; bases outside gene matches: 3. Written as DNA, the CDR3 is TGTGCCAGCCAACAGGGGGCAAGCAATCAGCCCCAGCATTTT. Its protein product is CASQQGASNQPQHF.

The V gene is TRBV6-5, the J gene TRBJ2-1; weak D call: TRBD1 (5 bases). CDR1 and CDR2 from the germline V gene are MNHEY and SVGAGI. V was pared by 2 bases and J by 6 bases, with 8 bases between. The CDR3 covers 13 residues. CDR3 DNA: TGTGCCAGCAGTTACAAGCAGGGCAATGAGCAGTTCTTC. Its protein product is CASSYKQGNEQFF.

V gene TRBV28 combines with J gene TRBJ2-7; 11 bases agree with TRBD2. The germline CDR1 and CDR2 sequences are MDHEN and SYDVKM. The V and J ends lost 6 bases and 3 bases, in that order; junction bases with no gene match: 13. The CDR3 loop spans 17 amino acids. The CDR3 here is CASRRSLLAGVRYEQYF. CDR3 coding DNA: TGTGCCAGCAGGCGATCTCTACTAGCGGGAGTTCGCTACGAGCAGTACTTC.

The chain recombines TRBV11-2 with TRBJ1-1, with a weak D call TRBD1 (5 bases). Trimming shortened V by 1 base and J by 5 bases, and 14 bases separated the two germline ends. Germline CDR1 SGHAT, CDR2 FQNNGV. The CDR3 is 15 residues long. DNA for the CDR3: TGTGCCAGCAGCTTAGCCCCAGCAGGGTATACTGAAGCTTTCTTT. This gives the protein CASSLAPAGYTEAFF. Together with reference TRBV11-2 and TRBJ1-1, the CDR3 gives the full variable domain: EAGVAQSPRYKIIEKRQSVAFWCNPISGHATLYWYQQILGQGPKLLIQFQNNGVVDDSQLPKDRFSAERLKGVDSTLKIQPAKLEDSAVYLCASSLAPAGYTEAFFGQGTRLTVV.

V usage is TRBV18 and J usage is TRBJ2-1; 9 bases align to TRBD2. CDR1 KGHSH and CDR2 LQKENI come from the germline V gene. The J segment lost 4 bases and the V segment lost 0 bases, leaving 7 bases of the junction unmatched. This CDR3 region has 17 residues. The CDR3 spells CASSPPSGGVAYNEQFF. CDR3 nucleotides: TGTGCCAGCTCACCACCTAGCGGGGGAGTTGCATACAATGAGCAGTTCTTC.

Only one count was recorded for this clone. V gene TRBV4-1 combines with J gene TRBJ2-1; TRBD2 aligns across 13 bases. This CDR3 spans 19 amino acids. Trimming at V came to 2 bases and at J to 9 bases, leaving 16 bases not matched to a gene. Germline V lookup: CDR1 MGHRA, CDR2 YSYEKL. The CDR3 sequence: CASSQRTSGSLQAFREQFF. As DNA, the CDR3 is TGCGCCAGCAGCCAAAGGACTAGCGGGAGTCTCCAAGCCTTTCGTGAGCAGTTCTTC.

The J gene is TRBJ1-2, the V gene TRBV13; 10 positions agree with TRBD1. V gave up 0 bases and J gave up 7 bases; unmatched junction bases: 5. Germline CDR1 and CDR2: PRHDT and FYEKMQ (reference sequence). This CDR3 region has 15 residues. The DNA for the CDR3 is TGTGCCAGCAGCTTAGGAGGGACAGGGGCGCCTGGCTACACCTTC. It translates to CASSLGGTGAPGYTF.

As DNA, the CDR3 is TGTGCCATCAGTGAGTACCGGGACGGGGGAAGTCGGAGGACTGAAGCTTTCTTT. The encoded protein is CAISEYRDGGSRRTEAFF. The chain has TRBV10-3 and TRBJ1-1; possible D gene TRBD1, 5 bases. The V gene lost 1 base and the J gene lost 5 bases, with 23 bases spanning the gap. Germline CDR1 and CDR2: ENHRY and SYGVKD. The CDR3 contains 18 residues.

The gene calls are TRBV2 and TRBJ2-3; D may be TRBD2 (7 bases). Germline V gene lookup returns CDR1 SNHLY and CDR2 FYNNEI. The CDR3 sequence is 15 residues long. Trimming removed 6 bases from V and 2 bases from J, with 15 bases in between. As DNA, the CDR3 is TGTGCCAGCAGCCAGAGGGGGGGGTTCACAGATACGCAGTATTTT. Translation gives CASSQRGGFTDTQYF. The full variable domain, completed using reference TRBV2 and TRBJ2-3, is EPEVTQTPSHQVTQMGQEVILRCVPISNHLYFYWYRQILGQKVEFLVSFYNNEISEKSEIFDDQFSVERPDGSNFTLKIRSTKLEDSAMYFCASSQRGGFTDTQYFGPGTRLTVL.

The chain carries TRBV20-1 and TRBJ2-5; D is possibly TRBD2 (5 bases). V dropped 6 bases and J dropped 7 bases, with 9 bases sitting between them. The germline CDR1 and CDR2 sequences are DFQATT and SNEGSKA (reference sequence). The CDR3 totals 10 residues. This chain's CDR3 is CSALRGTQYF. The CDR3 DNA is TGCAGTGCCCTACGGGGGACCCAGTACTTC.

J is TRBJ1-2 and V is TRBV18; D unresolved. Trimming took 0 bases from V and 1 from J, leaving 6 bases between them. Germline loops: CDR1 KGHSH, CDR2 LQKENI. CDR3 size: 14 residues. The CDR3 DNA reads TGTGCCAGCTCACCACCAGGAGTTAACTATGGCTACACCTTC. It encodes CASSPPGVNYGYTF.